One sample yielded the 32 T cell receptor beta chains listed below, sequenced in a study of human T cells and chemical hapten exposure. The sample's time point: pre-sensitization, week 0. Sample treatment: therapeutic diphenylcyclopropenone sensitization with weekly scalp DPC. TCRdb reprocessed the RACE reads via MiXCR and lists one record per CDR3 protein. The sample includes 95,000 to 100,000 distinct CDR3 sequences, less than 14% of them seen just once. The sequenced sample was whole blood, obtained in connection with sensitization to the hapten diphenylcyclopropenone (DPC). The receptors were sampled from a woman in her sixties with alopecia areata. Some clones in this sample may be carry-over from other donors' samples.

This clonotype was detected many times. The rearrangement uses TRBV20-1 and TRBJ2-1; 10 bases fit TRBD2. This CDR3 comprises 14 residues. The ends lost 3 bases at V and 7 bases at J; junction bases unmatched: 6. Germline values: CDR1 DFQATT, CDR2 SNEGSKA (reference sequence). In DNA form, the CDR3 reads TGCAGTGCTAGTTTGCCTAGCGGGGGTAATGAGCAGTTCTTC. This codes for CSASLPSGGNEQFF.

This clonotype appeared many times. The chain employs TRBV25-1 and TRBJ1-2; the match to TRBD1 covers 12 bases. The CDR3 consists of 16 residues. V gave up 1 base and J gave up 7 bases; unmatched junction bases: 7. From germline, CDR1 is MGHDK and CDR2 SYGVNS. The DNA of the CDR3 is TGTGCCAGCAGTGAATGGCCGGGACAGGGGGCGTCTGGCTACACCTTC. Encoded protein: CASSEWPGQGASGYTF.

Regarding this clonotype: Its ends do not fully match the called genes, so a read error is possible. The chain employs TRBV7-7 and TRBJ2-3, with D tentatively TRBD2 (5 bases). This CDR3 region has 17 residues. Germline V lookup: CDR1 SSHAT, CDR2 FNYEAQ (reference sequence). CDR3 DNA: TGTGCTAGCAGCCCCAGTGATAGGATCGGGGGCACAGATACGCAGTATTTT. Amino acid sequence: CASSPSDRIGGTDTQYF. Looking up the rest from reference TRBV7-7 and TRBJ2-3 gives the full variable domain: GAGVSQSPRYKVTKRGQDVTLRCDPISSHATLYWYQQALGQGPEFLTYFNYEAQPDKSGLPSDRFSAERPEGSISTLTIQRTEQRDSAMYRCASSPSDRIGGTDTQYFGPGTRLTVL.

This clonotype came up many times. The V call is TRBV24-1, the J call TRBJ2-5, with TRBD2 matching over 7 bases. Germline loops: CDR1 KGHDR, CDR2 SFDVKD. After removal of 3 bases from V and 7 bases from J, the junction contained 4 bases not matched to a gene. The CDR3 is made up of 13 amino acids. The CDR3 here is CATSDGPGGTQYF. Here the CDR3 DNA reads TGTGCCACCAGTGATGGTCCGGGGGGGACCCAGTACTTC.

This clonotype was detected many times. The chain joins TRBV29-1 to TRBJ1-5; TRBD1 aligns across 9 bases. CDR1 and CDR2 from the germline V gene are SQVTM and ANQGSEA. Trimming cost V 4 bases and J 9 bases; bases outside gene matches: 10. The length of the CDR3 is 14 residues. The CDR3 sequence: CSVGTGDPNTPQHF. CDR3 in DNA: TGCAGCGTTGGGACAGGGGACCCCAATACGCCCCAGCATTTT.

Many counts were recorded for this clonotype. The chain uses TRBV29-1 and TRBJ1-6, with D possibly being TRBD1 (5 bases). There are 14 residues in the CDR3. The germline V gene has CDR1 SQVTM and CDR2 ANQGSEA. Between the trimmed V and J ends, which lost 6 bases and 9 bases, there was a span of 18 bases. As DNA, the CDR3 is TGCAGCGTCGCGACGCAGCAGGGAAGTTCACCCCTCCACTTT. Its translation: CSVATQQGSSPLHF. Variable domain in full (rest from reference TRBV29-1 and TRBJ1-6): SAVISQKPSRDICQRGTSLTIQCQVDSQVTMMFWYRQQPGQSLTLIATANQGSEATYESGFVIDKFPISRPNLTFSTLTVSNMSPEDSSIYLCSVATQQGSSPLHFGNGTRLTVT.

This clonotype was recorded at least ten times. CDR3 loop: CASSYLHYEQYF. The CDR3 DNA sequence: TGTGCCAGCAGTTATCTCCACTACGAGCAGTACTTC. This chain uses TRBV6-2 or TRBV6-3 with TRBJ2-7; D uncertain. V lost 3 bases, J lost 3 bases, and 6 bases lay in between. From germline, CDR1 is MNHEY and CDR2 SVGEGT. This CDR3 is built from 12 residues.

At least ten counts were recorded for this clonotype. The CDR3 sequence: CASRLGQLNTEAFF. The DNA of the CDR3 is TGCGCCAGCAGGTTGGGACAGTTGAACACTGAAGCTTTCTTT. The J gene is TRBJ1-1, the V gene TRBV10-2, with 7 nucleotides matching TRBD1. Germline CDR1 and CDR2: WSHSY and SAAADI. This CDR3 spans 14 amino acids. V lost 6 bases and J lost 0; bases outside the gene matches: 4.

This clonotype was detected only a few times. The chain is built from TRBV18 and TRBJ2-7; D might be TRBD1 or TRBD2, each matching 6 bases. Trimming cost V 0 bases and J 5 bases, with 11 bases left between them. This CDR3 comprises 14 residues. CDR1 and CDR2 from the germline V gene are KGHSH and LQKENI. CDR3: CASSPPPGANEQYF. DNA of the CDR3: TGTGCCAGCTCACCACCCCCGGGGGCGAACGAGCAGTACTTC. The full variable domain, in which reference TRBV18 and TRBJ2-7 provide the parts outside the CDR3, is NAGVMQNPRHLVRRRGQEARLRCSPMKGHSHVYWYRQLPEEGLKFMVYLQKENIIDESGMPKERFSAEFPKEGPSILRIQQVVRGDSAAYFCASSPPPGANEQYFGPGTRLTVT.

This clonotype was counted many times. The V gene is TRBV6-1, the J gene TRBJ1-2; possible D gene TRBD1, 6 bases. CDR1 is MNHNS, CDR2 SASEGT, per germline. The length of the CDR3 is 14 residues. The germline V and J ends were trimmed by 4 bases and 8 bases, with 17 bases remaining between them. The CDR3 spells CASSGQGPTRGYTF. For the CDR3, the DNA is TGTGCCAGCAGTGGGCAGGGGCCGACTCGAGGCTACACCTTC.

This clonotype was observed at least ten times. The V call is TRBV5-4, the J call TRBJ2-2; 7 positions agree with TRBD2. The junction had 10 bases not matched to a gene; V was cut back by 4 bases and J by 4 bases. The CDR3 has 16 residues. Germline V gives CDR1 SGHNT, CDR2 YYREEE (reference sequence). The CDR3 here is CASSIGTTKGTGELFF. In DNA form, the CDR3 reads TGTGCCAGCAGCATCGGGACTACAAAAGGCACCGGGGAGCTGTTTTTT.

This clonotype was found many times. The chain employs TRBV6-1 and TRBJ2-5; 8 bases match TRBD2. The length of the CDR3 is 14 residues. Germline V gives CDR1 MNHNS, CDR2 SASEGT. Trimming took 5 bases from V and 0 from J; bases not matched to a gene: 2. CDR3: CASSFSGNQETQYF. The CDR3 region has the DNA TGTGCCAGCAGTTTTAGCGGGAACCAAGAGACCCAGTACTTC.

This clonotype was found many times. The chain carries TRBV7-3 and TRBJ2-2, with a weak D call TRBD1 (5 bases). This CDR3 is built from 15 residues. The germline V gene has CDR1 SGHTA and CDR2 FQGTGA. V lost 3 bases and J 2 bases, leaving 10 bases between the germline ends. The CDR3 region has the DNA TGTGCCAGCAGCTTCCAGGGTAGTAACACCGGGGAGCTGTTTTTT. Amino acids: CASSFQGSNTGELFF.

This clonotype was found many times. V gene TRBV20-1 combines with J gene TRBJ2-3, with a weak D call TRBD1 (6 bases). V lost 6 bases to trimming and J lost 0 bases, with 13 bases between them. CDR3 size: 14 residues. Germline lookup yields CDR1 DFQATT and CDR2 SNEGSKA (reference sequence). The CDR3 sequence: CSAQGWGSTDTQYF. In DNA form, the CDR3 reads TGCAGTGCCCAGGGGTGGGGGAGCACAGATACGCAGTATTTT.

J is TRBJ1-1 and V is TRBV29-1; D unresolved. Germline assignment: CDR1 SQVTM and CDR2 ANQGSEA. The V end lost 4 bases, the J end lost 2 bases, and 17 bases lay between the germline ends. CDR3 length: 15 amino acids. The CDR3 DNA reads TGCAGCGTTGTTCTTCCGACCGAGACCAACACTGAAGCTTTCTTT. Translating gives CSVVLPTETNTEAFF. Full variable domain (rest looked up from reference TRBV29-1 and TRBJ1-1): SAVISQKPSRDICQRGTSLTIQCQVDSQVTMMFWYRQQPGQSLTLIATANQGSEATYESGFVIDKFPISRPNLTFSTLTVSNMSPEDSSIYLCSVVLPTETNTEAFFGQGTRLTVV.

This CDR3 is CSVELVRYNEQFF. In DNA form, the CDR3 reads TGCAGCGTTGAATTGGTTCGATACAATGAGCAGTTCTTC. The V call is TRBV29-1, the J call TRBJ2-1, with D unclear. V was clipped by 2 bases and J by 4 bases, with 9 bases between them. This CDR3 has 13 residues. Germline assignment: CDR1 SQVTM and CDR2 ANQGSEA.

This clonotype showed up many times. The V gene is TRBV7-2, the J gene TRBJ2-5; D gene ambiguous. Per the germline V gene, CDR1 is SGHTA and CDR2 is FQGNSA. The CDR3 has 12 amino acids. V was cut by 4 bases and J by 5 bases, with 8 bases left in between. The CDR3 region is CASSSLIETQYF. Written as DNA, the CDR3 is TGTGCCAGCAGCTCACTCATTGAGACCCAGTACTTC.

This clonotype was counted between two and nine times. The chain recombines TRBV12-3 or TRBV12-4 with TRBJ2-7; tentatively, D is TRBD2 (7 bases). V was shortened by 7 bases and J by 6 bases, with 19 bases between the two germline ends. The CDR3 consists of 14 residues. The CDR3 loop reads CASMFRGEGGEQYF. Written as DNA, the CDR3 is TGTGCCAGCATGTTCCGGGGGGAAGGGGGCGAGCAGTACTTC.

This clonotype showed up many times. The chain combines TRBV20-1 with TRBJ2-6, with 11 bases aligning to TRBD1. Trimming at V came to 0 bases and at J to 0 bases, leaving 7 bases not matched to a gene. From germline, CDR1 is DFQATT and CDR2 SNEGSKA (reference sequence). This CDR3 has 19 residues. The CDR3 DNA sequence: TGCAGTGCTAGAGATATCGTGGGACAGGGGGTCTCTGGGGCCAACGTCCTGACTTTC. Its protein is CSARDIVGQGVSGANVLTF.

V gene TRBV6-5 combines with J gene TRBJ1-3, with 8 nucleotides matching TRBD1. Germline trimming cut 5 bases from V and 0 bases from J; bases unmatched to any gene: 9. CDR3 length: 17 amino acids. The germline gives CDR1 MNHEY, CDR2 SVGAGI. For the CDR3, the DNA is TGTGCCAGCAGTCGCCCTACCACAGGGGGCTCTGGAAACACCATATATTTT. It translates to CASSRPTTGGSGNTIYF.

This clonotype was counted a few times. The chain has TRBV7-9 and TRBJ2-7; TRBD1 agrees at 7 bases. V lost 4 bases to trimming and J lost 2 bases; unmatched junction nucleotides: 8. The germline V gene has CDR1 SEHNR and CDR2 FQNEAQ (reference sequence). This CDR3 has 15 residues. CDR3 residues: CASSSPVRGPYEQYF. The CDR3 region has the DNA TGTGCCAGCAGCTCGCCAGTGAGGGGGCCCTACGAGCAGTACTTC.

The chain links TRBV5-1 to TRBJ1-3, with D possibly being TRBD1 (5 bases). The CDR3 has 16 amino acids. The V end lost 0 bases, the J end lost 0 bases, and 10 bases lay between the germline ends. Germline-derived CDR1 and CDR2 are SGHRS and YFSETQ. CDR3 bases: TGCGCCAGCAGCTTGGGGGGCAGTAGCTCTGGAAACACCATATATTTT. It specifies CASSLGGSSSGNTIYF.

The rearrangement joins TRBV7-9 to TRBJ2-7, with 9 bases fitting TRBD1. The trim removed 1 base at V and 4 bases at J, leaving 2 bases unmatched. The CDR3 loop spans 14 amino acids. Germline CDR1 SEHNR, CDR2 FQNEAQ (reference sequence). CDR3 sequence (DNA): TGTGCCAGCAGCTTAGAGGGACAGGGATACGAGCAGTACTTC. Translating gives CASSLEGQGYEQYF.

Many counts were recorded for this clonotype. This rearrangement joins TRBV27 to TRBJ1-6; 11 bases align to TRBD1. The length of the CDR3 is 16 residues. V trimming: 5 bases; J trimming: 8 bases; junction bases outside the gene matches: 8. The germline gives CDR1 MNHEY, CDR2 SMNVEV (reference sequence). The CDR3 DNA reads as TGTGCCAGCAGTACCCGGGACAGGGGGATCGATTCACCCCTCCACTTT. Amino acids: CASSTRDRGIDSPLHF.

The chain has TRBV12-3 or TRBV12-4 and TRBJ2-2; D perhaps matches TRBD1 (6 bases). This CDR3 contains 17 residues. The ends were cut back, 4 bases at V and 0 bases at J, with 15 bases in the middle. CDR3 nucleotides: TGTGCCAGCAGTTCGGCACAGGGATCCGCGAACACCGGGGAGCTGTTTTTT. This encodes CASSSAQGSANTGELFF.

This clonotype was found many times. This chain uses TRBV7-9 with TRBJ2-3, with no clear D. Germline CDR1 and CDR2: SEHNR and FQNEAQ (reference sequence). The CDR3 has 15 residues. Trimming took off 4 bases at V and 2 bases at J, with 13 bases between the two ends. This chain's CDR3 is CASSSPNSFTDTQYF. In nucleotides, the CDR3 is TGTGCCAGCAGCTCTCCTAACAGCTTCACAGATACGCAGTATTTT.

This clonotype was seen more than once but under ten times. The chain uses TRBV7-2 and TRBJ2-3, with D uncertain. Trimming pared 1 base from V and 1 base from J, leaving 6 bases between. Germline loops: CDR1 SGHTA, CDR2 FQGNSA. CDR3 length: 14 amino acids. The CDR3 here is CASSLVWRTDTQYF. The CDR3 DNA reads TGTGCCAGCAGCTTAGTGTGGCGCACAGATACGCAGTATTTT. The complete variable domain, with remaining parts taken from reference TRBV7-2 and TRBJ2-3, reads GAGVSQSPSNKVTEKGKDVELRCDPISGHTALYWYRQSLGQGLEFLIYFQGNSAPDKSGLPSDRFSAERTGGSVSTLTIQRTQQEDSAVYLCASSLVWRTDTQYFGPGTRLTVL.

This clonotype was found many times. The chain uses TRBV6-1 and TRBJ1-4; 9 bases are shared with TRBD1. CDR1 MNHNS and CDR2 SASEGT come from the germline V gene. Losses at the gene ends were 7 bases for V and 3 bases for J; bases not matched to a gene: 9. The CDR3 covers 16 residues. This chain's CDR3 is CASNFGGTGPNEKLFF. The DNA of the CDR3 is TGTGCCAGCAACTTTGGCGGGACAGGGCCTAATGAAAAACTGTTTTTT.

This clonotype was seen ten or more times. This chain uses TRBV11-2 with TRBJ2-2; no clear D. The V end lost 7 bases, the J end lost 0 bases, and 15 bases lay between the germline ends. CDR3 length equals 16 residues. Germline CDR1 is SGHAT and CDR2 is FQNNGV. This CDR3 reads CASTLNRAANTGELFF. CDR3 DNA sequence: TGTGCCAGCACCCTAAACCGGGCCGCGAACACCGGGGAGCTGTTTTTT.

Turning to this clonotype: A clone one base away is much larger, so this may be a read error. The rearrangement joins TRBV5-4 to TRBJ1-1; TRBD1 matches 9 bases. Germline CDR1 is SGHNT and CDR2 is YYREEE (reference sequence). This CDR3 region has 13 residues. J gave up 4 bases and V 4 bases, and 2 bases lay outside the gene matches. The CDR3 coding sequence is TGTGCCAGCAGCGAGACAGGGGGCACTGAAGCTTTCTTT. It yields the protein CASSETGGTEAFF.

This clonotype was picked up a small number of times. The CDR3: CAWSNYPRQGGFYGYTF. For the CDR3, the DNA is TGTGCCTGGAGTAATTATCCTCGACAGGGTGGTTTCTATGGCTACACCTTC. The V and J genes are TRBV30 and TRBJ1-2; 7 bases line up with TRBD1. Trimming at V came to 2 bases and at J to 4 bases, leaving 16 bases not matched to a gene. Looked up from germline, CDR1 is GTSNPN and CDR2 is SVGIG (reference sequence). The CDR3 totals 17 residues.

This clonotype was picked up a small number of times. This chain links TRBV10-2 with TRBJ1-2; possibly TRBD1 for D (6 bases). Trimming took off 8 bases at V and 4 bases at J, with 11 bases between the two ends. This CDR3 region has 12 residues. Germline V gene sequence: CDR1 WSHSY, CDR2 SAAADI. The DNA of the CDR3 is TGCGCCAGCGCACAGGGTGCCTATGGCTACACCTTC. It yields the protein CASAQGAYGYTF.